Given below is one TCR beta chain in context. The V end lost 2 bases, the J end lost 2 bases, and 9 bases lay between the germline ends. This CDR3 has 15 amino acids. Germline values: CDR1 KGHDR, CDR2 SFDVKD. These data originate in a study of T cell responses to AZD1222 COVID-19 vaccine. The method was immunoSEQ multiplex PCR; TCRdb's version includes in-frame clones alone and lacks a portion of them. Altogether roughly 84,000 clones are present, roughly 88% being singletons, with the ten largest covering roughly an eighth. The receptor comes from an adult who received the AZD1222 COVID-19 vaccine. V gene TRBV24-1 combines with J gene TRBJ2-1; D call uncertain. The sample consisted of peripheral blood, taken 28 days after the second AZD1222 dose. The CDR3 sequence: CATSDSQATYNEQFF. The CDR3 DNA reads TGTGCCACCAGTGATTCCCAGGCGACCTACAATGAGCAGTTCTTC.